Sequencing of this T cell receptor beta chain was carried out in a study of T cell changes during pregnancy in multiple sclerosis. Sequenced by immunoSEQ multiplex PCR; TCRdb stores in-frame clones only, minus some. The sample carries approximately 110,000 clones, roughly 92% recorded once. V shed 4 bases and J 6 bases; nucleotides not matched to a gene: 6. CDR3 length: 14 amino acids. From germline, CDR1 is MNHEY and CDR2 SMNVEV (reference sequence). J is TRBJ1-5 and V is TRBV27; TRBD1 matches at 7 bases. The receptor comes from a female donor with multiple sclerosis, enrolled in a pregnancy study. Sequencing used peripheral blood, obtained after pregnancy. The CDR3 sequence is CASSSGGFSQPQHF. CDR3 sequence (DNA): TGTGCCAGCAGTTCAGGGGGGTTTAGTCAGCCCCAGCATTTT.